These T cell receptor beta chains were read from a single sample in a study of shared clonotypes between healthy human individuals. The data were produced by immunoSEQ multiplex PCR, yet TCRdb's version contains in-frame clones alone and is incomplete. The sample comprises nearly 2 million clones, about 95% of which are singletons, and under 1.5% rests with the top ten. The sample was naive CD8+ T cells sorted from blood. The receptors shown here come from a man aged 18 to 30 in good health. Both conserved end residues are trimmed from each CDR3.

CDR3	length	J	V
AISEWDSTNYGYT	13	TRBJ1-2	TRBV10-3
ASSEANQPQH	10	TRBJ1-5	TRBV2
AIGFDEQY	8	TRBJ2-7	TRBV10-3
ASSPILEQY	9	TRBJ2-7	TRBV7-9
ASSLGGARIPETQY	14	TRBJ2-5	TRBV27
ASSPSRGDGYEQY	13	TRBJ2-7	TRBV11-2
ASSFGGATYEQY	12	TRBJ2-7	TRBV7-2
ASSPDRGSNYGYT	13	TRBJ1-2	TRBV21-1
ASSLASRFYNEQF	13	TRBJ2-1	TRBV27
ASSFMGGALTDTQY	14	TRBJ2-3	TRBV27
ASSPRDRGDSYNSPLH	16	TRBJ1-6	TRBV4-1
AWIDSNGLAGVIGELF	16	TRBJ2-2	TRBV30
ASSFQARRNQPQH	13	TRBJ1-5	TRBV28
ASGEYGNTIY	10	TRBJ1-3	TRBV27
ASSEVDMGIYGYT	13	TRBJ1-2	TRBV2
ASTLTSGGTDTQY	13	TRBJ2-3	TRBV5-4
ASSLGLYYEQY	11	TRBJ2-7	TRBV5-1
ASSPTSGIENEQF	13	TRBJ2-1	TRBV19
ASSVEGMREQF	11	TRBJ2-1	TRBV9
ASSLYAGTGVEEQY	14	TRBJ2-7	TRBV27
ASSGSSGRPDTDTQY	15	TRBJ2-3	TRBV9
ASSQESNSYEQY	12	TRBJ2-7	TRBV4-1
ASSLLAGTHEQY	12	TRBJ2-7	TRBV28
ASSSQGPNTEAF	12	TRBJ1-1	TRBV7-9
ASSSKGADSPLH	12	TRBJ1-6	TRBV5-1
ASRSLLDSDAGNTIY	15	TRBJ1-3	TRBV12-2
ASSVGGGEQF	10	TRBJ2-1	TRBV9
ASSVEGFNAGELF	13	TRBJ2-2	TRBV9
ASSPGWGVGNTIY	13	TRBJ1-3	TRBV4-1
ASSLGNYNEQF	11	TRBJ2-1	TRBV5-1
ASSFGGQGGTEAF	13	TRBJ1-1	TRBV12-1